This T cell receptor (beta chain) was recorded in a study of blood T cell repertoires in COVID-19. In the study overall: Samples taken during acute and convalescent COVID-19 were collected in the United States, Italy and Spain. T cells, B-cell-depleted T cells, or PBMCs provided the cDNA or gDNA that served as material.

After removal of 4 bases from V and 5 bases from J, the junction contained 2 bases not matched to a gene. CDR3 length: 14 amino acids. Germline loops: CDR1 SGHRS, CDR2 YFSETQ. Authors' methods: Nucleated cell counts were estimated from reference gene primer amplification. Assay: immunoSEQ multiplex PCR; the TCRdb copy retains only in-frame clones and omits some. Clone size and the V and J calls come from that table; the DNA yielded D and trimming. The repertoire holds around 80,000 clones, roughly 80% seen once, with under 15% in the top ten. Material for sequencing was peripheral blood. The J gene is TRBJ2-2, the V gene TRBV5-1; TRBD2 aligns across 10 bases. This clonotype was sampled from a human donor in a cohort sampled during active COVID-19. CDR3 sequence reads: CASSERGGTGELFF. Written as DNA, the CDR3 is TGCGCCAGCAGCGAGCGGGGGGGTACCGGGGAGCTGTTTTTT.